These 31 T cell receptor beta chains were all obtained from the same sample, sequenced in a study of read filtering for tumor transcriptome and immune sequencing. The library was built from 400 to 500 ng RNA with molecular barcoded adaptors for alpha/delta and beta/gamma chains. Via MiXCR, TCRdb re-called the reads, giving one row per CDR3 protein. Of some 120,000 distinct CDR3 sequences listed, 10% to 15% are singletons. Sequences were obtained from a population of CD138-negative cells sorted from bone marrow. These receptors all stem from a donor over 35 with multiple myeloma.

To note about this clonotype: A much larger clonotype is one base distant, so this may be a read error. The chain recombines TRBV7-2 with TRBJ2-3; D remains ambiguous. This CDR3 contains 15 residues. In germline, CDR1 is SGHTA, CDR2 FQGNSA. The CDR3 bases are TGTGCCAGCAGCTTAGATCATTTCCCCACAGATACGCCGTATTTT. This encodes CASSLDHFPTDTPYF.

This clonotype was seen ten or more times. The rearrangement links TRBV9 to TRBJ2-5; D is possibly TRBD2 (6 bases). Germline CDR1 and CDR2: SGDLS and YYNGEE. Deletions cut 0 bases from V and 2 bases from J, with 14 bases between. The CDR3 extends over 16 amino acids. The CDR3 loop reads CASSVGAGTTQETQYF. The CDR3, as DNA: TGTGCCAGCAGCGTAGGAGCGGGTACAACACAAGAGACCCAGTACTTC.

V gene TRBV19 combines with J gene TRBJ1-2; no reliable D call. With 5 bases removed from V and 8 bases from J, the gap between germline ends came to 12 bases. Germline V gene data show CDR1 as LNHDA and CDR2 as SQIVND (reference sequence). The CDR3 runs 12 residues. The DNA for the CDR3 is TGTGCCAGTAGTTCCACGACTCGGGGCTACACCTTC. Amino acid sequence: CASSSTTRGYTF.

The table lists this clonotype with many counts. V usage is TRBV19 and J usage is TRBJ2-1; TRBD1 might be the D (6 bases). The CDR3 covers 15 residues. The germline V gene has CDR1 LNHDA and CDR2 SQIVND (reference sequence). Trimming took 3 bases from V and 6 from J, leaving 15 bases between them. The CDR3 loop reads CASSIGAGVSNEQFF. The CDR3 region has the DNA TGTGCCAGTAGTATTGGAGCAGGGGTGAGCAATGAGCAGTTCTTC.

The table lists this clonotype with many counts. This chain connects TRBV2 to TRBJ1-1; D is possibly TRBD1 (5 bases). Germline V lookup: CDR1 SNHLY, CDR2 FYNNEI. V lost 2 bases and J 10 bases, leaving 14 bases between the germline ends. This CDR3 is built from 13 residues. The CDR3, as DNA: TGTGCCAGCAGTGAATCGGGGGTCTATGGAGCTTTCTTT. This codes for CASSESGVYGAFF.

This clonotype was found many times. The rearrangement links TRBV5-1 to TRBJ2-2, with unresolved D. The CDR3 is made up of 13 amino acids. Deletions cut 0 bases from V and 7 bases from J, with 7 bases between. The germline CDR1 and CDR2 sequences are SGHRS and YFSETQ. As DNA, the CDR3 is TGCGCCAGCAGCTTGGCCTCGGTCGGGGAGCTGTTTTTT. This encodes CASSLASVGELFF.

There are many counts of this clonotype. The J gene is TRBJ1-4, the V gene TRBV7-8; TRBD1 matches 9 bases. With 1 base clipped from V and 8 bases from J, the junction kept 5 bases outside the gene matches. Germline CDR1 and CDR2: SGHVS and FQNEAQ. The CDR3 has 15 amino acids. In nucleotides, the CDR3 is TGTGCCAGCAGCTTAGAGGGACAGGGCTGGGAAAAACTGTTTTTT. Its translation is CASSLEGQGWEKLFF.

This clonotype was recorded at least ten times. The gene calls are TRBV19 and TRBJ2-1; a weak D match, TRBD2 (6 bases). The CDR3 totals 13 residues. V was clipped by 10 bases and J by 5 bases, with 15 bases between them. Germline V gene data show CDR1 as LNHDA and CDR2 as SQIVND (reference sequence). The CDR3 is CATMAEGDNEQFF. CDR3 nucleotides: TGTGCCACCATGGCGGAGGGAGACAATGAGCAGTTCTTC.

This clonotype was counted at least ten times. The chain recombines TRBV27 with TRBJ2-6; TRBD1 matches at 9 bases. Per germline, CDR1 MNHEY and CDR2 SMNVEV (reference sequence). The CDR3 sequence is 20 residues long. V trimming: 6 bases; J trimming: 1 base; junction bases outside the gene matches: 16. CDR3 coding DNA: TGTGCCAGCAGGCCGGGACAGGGATTTCAACATCTTTCTGGGGCCAACGTCCTGACTTTC. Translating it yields CASRPGQGFQHLSGANVLTF.

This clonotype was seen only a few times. The CDR3 region is CASSLGTGYSNQPQHF. CDR3 coding DNA: TGCGCCAGCAGCTTAGGGACAGGCTATAGCAATCAGCCCCAGCATTTT. The chain uses TRBV5-1 and TRBJ1-5, with 8 bases that match TRBD1. The CDR3 runs to 16 residues. J was trimmed by 0 bases and V by 2 bases; bases with no gene match: 4. Germline assignment: CDR1 SGHRS and CDR2 YFSETQ.

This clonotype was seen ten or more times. Here the CDR3 DNA reads TGTGCCAGCAGCTTGAACGAGATTGGGACTGAAGCTTTCTTT. This sequence encodes CASSLNEIGTEAFF. The gene calls are TRBV7-9 and TRBJ1-1, with D hard to call. The V and J ends lost 3 bases and 5 bases respectively, with 13 bases between them. Germline loops: CDR1 SEHNR, CDR2 FQNEAQ (reference sequence). This CDR3 spans 14 amino acids.

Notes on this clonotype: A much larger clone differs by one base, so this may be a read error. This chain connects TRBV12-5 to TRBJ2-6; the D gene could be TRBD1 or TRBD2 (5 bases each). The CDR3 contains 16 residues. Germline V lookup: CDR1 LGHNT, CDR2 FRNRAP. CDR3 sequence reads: CASGGPGGSGAHVLTF. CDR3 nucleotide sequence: TGTGCTAGTGGCGGCCCCGGAGGTTCCGGGGCCCACGTCCTGACTTTC.

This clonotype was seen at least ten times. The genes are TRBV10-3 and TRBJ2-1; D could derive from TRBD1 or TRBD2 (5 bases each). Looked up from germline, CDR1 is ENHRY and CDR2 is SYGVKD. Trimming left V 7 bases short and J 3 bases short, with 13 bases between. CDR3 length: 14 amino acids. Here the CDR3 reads CAITPGTDYNEQFF. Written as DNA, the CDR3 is TGTGCCATCACCCCCGGGACGGACTACAATGAGCAGTTCTTC.

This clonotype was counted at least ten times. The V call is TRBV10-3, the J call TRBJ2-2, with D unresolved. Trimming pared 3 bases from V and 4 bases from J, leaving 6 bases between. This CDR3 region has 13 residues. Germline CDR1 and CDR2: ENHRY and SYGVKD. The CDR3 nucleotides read TGTGCCATCAGTGATGAGAGCACCGGGGAGCTGTTTTTT. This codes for CAISDESTGELFF.

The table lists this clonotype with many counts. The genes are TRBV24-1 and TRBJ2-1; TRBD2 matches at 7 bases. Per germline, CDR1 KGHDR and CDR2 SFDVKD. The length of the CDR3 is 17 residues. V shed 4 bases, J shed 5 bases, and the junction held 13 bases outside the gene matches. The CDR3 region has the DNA TGTGCCACCAGTGACACGACGGGGCGGGAGAAAAACAATGAGCAGTTCTTC. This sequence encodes CATSDTTGREKNNEQFF.

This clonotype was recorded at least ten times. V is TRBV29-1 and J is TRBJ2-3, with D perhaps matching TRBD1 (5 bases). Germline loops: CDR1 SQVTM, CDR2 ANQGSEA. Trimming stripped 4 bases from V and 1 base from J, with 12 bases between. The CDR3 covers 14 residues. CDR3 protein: CSVVPGAGTDTQYF. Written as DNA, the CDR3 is TGCAGCGTTGTTCCTGGGGCTGGCACAGATACGCAGTATTTT.

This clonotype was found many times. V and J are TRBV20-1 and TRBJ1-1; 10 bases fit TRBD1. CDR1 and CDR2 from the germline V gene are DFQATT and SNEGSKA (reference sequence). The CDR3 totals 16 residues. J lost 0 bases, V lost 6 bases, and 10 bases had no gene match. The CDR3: CSAPVIGTGVNTEAFF. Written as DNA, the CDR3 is TGCAGTGCCCCGGTAATAGGGACAGGGGTGAACACTGAAGCTTTCTTT.

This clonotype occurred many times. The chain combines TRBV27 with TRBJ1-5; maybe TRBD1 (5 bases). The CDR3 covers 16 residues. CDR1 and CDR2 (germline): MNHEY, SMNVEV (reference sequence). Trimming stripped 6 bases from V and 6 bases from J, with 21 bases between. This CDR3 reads CASSLTGTLGGQPQHF. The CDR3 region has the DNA TGTGCCAGCAGCCTGACCGGGACCTTGGGAGGTCAGCCCCAGCATTTT.

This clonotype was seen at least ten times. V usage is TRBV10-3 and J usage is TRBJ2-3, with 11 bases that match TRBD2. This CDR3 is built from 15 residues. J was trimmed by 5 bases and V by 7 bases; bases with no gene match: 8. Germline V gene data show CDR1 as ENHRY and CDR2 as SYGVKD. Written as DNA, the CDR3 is TGTGCCATCAACGCCGGGACTAGCGGAATAGATACGCAGTATTTT. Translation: CAINAGTSGIDTQYF.

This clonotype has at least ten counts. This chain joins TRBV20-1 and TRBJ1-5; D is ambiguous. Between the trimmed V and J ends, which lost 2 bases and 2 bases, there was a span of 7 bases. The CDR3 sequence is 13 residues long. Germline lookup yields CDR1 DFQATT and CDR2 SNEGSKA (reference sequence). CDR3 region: CSARKGGNQPQHF. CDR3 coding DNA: TGCAGTGCTAGAAAGGGCGGCAATCAGCCCCAGCATTTT.

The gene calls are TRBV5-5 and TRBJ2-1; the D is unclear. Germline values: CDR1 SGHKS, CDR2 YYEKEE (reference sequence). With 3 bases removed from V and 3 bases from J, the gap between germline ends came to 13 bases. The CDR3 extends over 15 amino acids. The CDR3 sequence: CASSWDSASYNEQFF. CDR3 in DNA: TGTGCCAGCAGCTGGGATTCCGCCAGCTACAATGAGCAGTTCTTC.

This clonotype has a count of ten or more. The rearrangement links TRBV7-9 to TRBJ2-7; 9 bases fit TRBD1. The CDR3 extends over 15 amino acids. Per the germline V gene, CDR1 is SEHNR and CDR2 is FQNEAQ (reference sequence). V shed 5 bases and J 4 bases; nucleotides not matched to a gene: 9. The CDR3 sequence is CASSDSGTGWYEQYF. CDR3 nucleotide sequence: TGTGCCAGCAGCGACTCCGGGACAGGGTGGTACGAGCAGTACTTC.

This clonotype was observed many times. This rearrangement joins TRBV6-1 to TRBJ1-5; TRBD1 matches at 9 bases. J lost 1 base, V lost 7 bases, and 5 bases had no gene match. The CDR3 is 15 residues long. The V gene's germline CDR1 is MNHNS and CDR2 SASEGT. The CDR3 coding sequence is TGTGCCAGCACTTGGGACAGGGTAAGCAATCAGCCCCAGCATTTT. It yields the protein CASTWDRVSNQPQHF.

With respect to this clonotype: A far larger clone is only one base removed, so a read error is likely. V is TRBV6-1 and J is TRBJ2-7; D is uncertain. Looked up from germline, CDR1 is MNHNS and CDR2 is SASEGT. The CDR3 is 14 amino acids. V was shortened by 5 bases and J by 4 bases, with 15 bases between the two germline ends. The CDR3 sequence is CASSFRAGPYEQYF. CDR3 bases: TGTGCCAGCAGTTTCCGGGCCGGACCATACGAGCAGTACTTC.

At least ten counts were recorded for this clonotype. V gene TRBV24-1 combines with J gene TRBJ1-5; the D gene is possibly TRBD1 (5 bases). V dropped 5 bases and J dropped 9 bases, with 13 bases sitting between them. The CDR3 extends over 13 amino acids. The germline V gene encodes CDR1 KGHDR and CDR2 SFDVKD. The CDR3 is CATSVGDLWPQHF. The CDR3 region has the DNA TGTGCCACCAGTGTGGGGGATTTGTGGCCCCAGCATTTT.

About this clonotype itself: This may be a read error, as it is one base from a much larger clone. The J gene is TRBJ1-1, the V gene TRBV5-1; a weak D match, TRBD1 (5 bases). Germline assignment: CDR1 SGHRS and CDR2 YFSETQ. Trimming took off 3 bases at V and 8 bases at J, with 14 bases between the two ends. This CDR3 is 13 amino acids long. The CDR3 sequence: CASSWRGLEEAFF. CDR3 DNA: TGCGCCAGCAGCTGGAGGGGCTTAGAGGAAGCTTTCTTT.

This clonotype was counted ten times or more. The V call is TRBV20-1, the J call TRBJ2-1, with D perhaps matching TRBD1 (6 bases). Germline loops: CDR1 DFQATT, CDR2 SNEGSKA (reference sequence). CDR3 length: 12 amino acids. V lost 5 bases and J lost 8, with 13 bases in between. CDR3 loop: CSAPRTDDEQFF. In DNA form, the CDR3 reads TGCAGTGCTCCCAGGACAGACGATGAGCAGTTCTTC.

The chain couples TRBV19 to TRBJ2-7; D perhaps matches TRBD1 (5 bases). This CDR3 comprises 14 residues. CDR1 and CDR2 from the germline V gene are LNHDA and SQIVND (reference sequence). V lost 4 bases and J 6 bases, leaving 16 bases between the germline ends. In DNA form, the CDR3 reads TGTGCCAGTAGTACTTATACAGGATCGGGCGAGCAGTACTTC. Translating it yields CASSTYTGSGEQYF.

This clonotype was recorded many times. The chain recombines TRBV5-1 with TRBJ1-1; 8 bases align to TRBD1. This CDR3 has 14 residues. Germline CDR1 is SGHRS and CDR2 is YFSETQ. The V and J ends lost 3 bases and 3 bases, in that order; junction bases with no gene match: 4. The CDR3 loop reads CASSWTGFDTEAFF. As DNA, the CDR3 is TGCGCCAGCAGCTGGACAGGGTTCGACACTGAAGCTTTCTTT.

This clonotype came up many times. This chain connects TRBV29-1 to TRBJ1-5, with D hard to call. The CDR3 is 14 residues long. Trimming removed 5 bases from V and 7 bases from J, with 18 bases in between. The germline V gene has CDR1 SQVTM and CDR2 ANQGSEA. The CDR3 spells CSVLQAGAGQPQHF. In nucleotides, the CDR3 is TGCAGCGTTCTACAAGCGGGAGCGGGACAGCCCCAGCATTTT.

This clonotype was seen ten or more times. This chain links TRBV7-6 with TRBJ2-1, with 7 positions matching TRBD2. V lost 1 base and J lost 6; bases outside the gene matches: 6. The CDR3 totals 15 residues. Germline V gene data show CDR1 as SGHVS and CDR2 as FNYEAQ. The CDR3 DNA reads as TGTGCCAGCAGCTTAGGGTGGGAGGGCCTCAATGAGCAGTTCTTC. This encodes CASSLGWEGLNEQFF.